The sequence of this T cell receptor beta chain was determined in a study of blood T cells in healthy people across ages. General study findings and limits: The lack of PBMC sorting stopped any conclusive naive versus antigen-experienced comparison. Whereas aged donors had fewer naive CD4+ cells, long-lived donors had more of them and higher diversity. Older age coincided with a roughly linear decline in TCR beta diversity per million T cells.

The germline gives CDR1 DFQATT, CDR2 SNEGSKA (reference sequence). The CDR3 has 14 amino acids. With 2 bases removed from V and 7 bases from J, the gap between germline ends came to 12 bases. Total RNA, at least 5.5 micrograms per sample, came from PBMCs. Worth noting for this clonotype: The antigen remains unidentified.

Combining a sample-barcoded 5' primer with a J-beta primer mix, a second PCR ran for 7 to 11 cycles. TCRdb called the 5' RACE reads again in MiXCR, with one record for every CDR3 protein. Altogether some 1.1 million distinct CDR3 sequences are present, roughly two fifths being singletons, with the ten largest covering about an eighth. The clonotype was recovered from a man aged 18 to 35 in good health. The source material was blood. V is TRBV20-1 and J is TRBJ1-6; D unclear. CDR3 coding DNA: TGCAGTGCTAGACGACCGGATACCAATTCACCCCTCCACTTT. This encodes CSARRPDTNSPLHF.